These 23 T cell receptor beta chains were all obtained from the same sample, sequenced in a study of blood T cell repertoires in COVID-19. Sequencing used immunoSEQ multiplex PCR; TCRdb keeps in-frame clones, though not all of them. The data hold approximately 71,000 clones, with less than 95% observed a single time. Sample: peripheral blood. These receptors all stem from a woman under 30 with acute or convalescent COVID-19.

The V and J genes are TRBV4-1 and TRBJ1-4; 9 bases agree with TRBD1. This CDR3 region has 16 residues. Per the germline V gene, CDR1 is MGHRA and CDR2 is YSYEKL. The ends lost 5 bases at V and 8 bases at J; junction bases unmatched: 12. In DNA form, the CDR3 reads TGCGCCAGCAGCAATTTTCCCCGGGACAGGGACGAAAAACTGTTTTTT. It encodes CASSNFPRDRDEKLFF.

V gene TRBV2 combines with J gene TRBJ2-1; D possibly corresponds to TRBD2 (6 bases). Trimming removed 6 bases at V and 5 bases at J, with 14 bases between. The length of the CDR3 is 14 residues. CDR1 is SNHLY, CDR2 FYNNEI, per germline. The CDR3 coding sequence is TGTGCCAGCAGGTGGACTACTACTAACAATGAGCAGTTCTTC. It codes for CASRWTTTNNEQFF.

The J gene is TRBJ1-1, the V gene TRBV7-9; 9 bases fit TRBD1. Germline V lookup: CDR1 SEHNR, CDR2 FQNEAQ (reference sequence). The CDR3 runs to 15 residues. The trim removed 5 bases at V and 1 base at J, leaving 5 bases unmatched. In DNA form, the CDR3 reads TGTGCCAGCAGCGACCGGGACAGGGAGAACACTGAAGCTTTCTTT. It encodes CASSDRDRENTEAFF.

V is TRBV20-1 and J is TRBJ1-2, with D unresolved. The CDR3 runs 13 residues. The V and J ends lost 4 bases and 2 bases respectively, with 11 bases between them. Germline loops: CDR1 DFQATT, CDR2 SNEGSKA (reference sequence). For the CDR3, the DNA is TGCAGTGCTACTGACAACATCAACTATGGCTACACCTTC. Its translation is CSATDNINYGYTF.

The count of this clone is one. V gene TRBV28 combines with J gene TRBJ1-1; D unclear. CDR1 is MDHEN, CDR2 SYDVKM, per germline. The germline V and J ends were trimmed by 2 bases and 11 bases, with 18 bases remaining between them. The CDR3 runs 14 residues. The CDR3 DNA follows: TGTGCCAGCAGTTTAGATAATCGGGTCCCCGGGGCTTTCTTT. The encoded protein is CASSLDNRVPGAFF.

The chain recombines TRBV3-1 (or the pseudogene TRBV3-2) with TRBJ2-7; possible D gene TRBD2, 7 bases. Trimming cost V 1 base and J 6 bases, with 13 bases left between them. Germline V gene sequence: CDR1 LGHDT, CDR2 YNNKEL (reference sequence). The CDR3 has 14 amino acids. CDR3 in amino acids: CASSQVEGEGEQYF. CDR3 nucleotide sequence: TGTGCCAGCAGCCAAGTGGAGGGGGAGGGCGAGCAGTACTTC.

The J gene is TRBJ1-2, the V gene TRBV7-9; 10 nucleotides agree with TRBD1. CDR3 length: 13 residues. The V segment lost 5 bases and the J segment 6 bases; nucleotides outside the gene matches: 3. The germline V gene encodes CDR1 SEHNR and CDR2 FQNEAQ (reference sequence). DNA for the CDR3: TGTGCCAGCAGCCACGGGACAGGGGATGGCTACACCTTC. This sequence encodes CASSHGTGDGYTF. The complete variable domain, with remaining parts taken from reference TRBV7-9 and TRBJ1-2, reads DTGVSQNPRHKITKRGQNVTFRCDPISEHNRLYWYRQTLGQGPEFLTYFQNEAQLEKSRLLSDRFSAERPKGSFSTLEIQRTEQGDSAMYLCASSHGTGDGYTFGSGTRLTVV.

The chain carries TRBV9 and TRBJ1-1; 10 nucleotides line up with TRBD1. CDR1 and CDR2 from the germline V gene are SGDLS and YYNGEE. This CDR3 is 17 amino acids long. The trim removed 4 bases at V and 6 bases at J, leaving 15 bases unmatched. CDR3 in amino acids: CASSPIPSGQGSSEAFF. The CDR3 DNA reads TGTGCCAGCAGCCCGATTCCTTCGGGACAGGGGTCATCTGAAGCTTTCTTT. Complete variable domain (other parts from reference TRBV9 and TRBJ1-1): DSGVTQTPKHLITATGQRVTLRCSPRSGDLSVYWYQQSLDQGLQFLIQYYNGEERAKGNILERFSAQQFPDLHSELNLSSLELGDSALYFCASSPIPSGQGSSEAFFGQGTRLTVV.

The chain links TRBV6-5 to TRBJ2-5; TRBD1 matches at 9 bases. Losses at the gene ends were 2 bases for V and 5 bases for J; bases not matched to a gene: 6. The germline CDR1 and CDR2 sequences are MNHEY and SVGAGI. The CDR3 totals 15 residues. CDR3 loop: CASSYAGQGGETQYF. CDR3 coding DNA: TGTGCCAGCAGTTACGCGGGACAGGGAGGGGAGACCCAGTACTTC.

The V gene is TRBV28, the J gene TRBJ2-3; tentative D call: TRBD1 (6 bases). CDR1 is MDHEN and CDR2 is SYDVKM in the germline V gene. The CDR3 is 16 residues long. Trimming shortened V by 8 bases and J by 2 bases, and 20 bases separated the two germline ends. This CDR3 is CASAGPGHFFTDTQYF. In nucleotides, the CDR3 is TGTGCCAGCGCCGGGCCGGGACACTTTTTCACAGATACGCAGTATTTT.

This clone was seen a single time. V gene TRBV5-1 combines with J gene TRBJ1-1; tentatively, D is TRBD1 (6 bases). V shed 4 bases and J shed 5 bases, with 18 bases lying between them. The CDR3 length is 15 residues. Germline-derived CDR1 and CDR2 are SGHRS and YFSETQ. In nucleotides, the CDR3 is TGCGCCAGCAGCCTGATGGGGGCCTTGAGGACTGAAGCTTTCTTT. The encoded protein is CASSLMGALRTEAFF.

The chain has TRBV10-3 and TRBJ1-3, with a weak D call TRBD1 (6 bases). V lost 7 bases to trimming and J lost 3 bases, with 10 bases between them. CDR1 and CDR2 (germline): ENHRY, SYGVKD. The length of the CDR3 is 13 residues. The CDR3, as DNA: TGTGCCATCAATTCAGGGGTTGGAAACACCATATATTTT. Protein product: CAINSGVGNTIYF.

This sequence joins TRBV7-9 and TRBJ2-7; TRBD1 agrees at 9 bases. The CDR3 is 13 residues long. Losses at the gene ends were 6 bases for V and 7 bases for J; bases not matched to a gene: 7. The germline gives CDR1 SEHNR, CDR2 FQNEAQ (reference sequence). CDR3: CASRSGGTGEQYF. In nucleotides, the CDR3 is TGTGCCAGCAGGTCCGGGGGGACAGGGGAGCAGTACTTC. Full variable domain (outside the CDR3, taken from reference TRBV7-9 and TRBJ2-7): DTGVSQNPRHKITKRGQNVTFRCDPISEHNRLYWYRQTLGQGPEFLTYFQNEAQLEKSRLLSDRFSAERPKGSFSTLEIQRTEQGDSAMYLCASRSGGTGEQYFGPGTRLTVT.

The chain uses TRBV6-2 or TRBV6-3 and TRBJ2-1, with 8 bases fitting TRBD1. CDR1 is MNHEY, CDR2 SVGEGT, per germline. This CDR3 has 12 residues. V was clipped by 2 bases and J by 14 bases; unmatched bases: 5. The CDR3 sequence: CASSYDPGGEFF. DNA of the CDR3: TGTGCCAGCAGTTACGATCCAGGGGGCGAGTTCTTC.

The chain links TRBV5-1 to TRBJ1-1; D remains unclear. The CDR3 loop spans 14 amino acids. Between the trimmed V and J ends, which lost 1 base and 3 bases, there was a span of 10 bases. Per the germline V gene, CDR1 is SGHRS and CDR2 is YFSETQ. The CDR3 region has the DNA TGCGCCAGCAGCTTGCGTGCGGGAGACACTGAAGCTTTCTTT. Its protein product is CASSLRAGDTEAFF.

This clone was detected once. This chain uses TRBV15 with TRBJ1-1; D not certain. This CDR3 comprises 16 residues. Trimming cost V 0 bases and J 0 bases, with 11 bases left between them. Germline loops: CDR1 LNHNV, CDR2 YYDKDF (reference sequence). This CDR3 reads CATSRDLQNMNTEAFF. The CDR3 region has the DNA TGTGCCACCAGCAGAGATCTTCAGAATATGAACACTGAAGCTTTCTTT.

The CDR3 DNA reads TGTGCCAGCAGTCCTACGCTCGGGGGGGCTTTCAATGAGCAGTTCTTC. It translates to CASSPTLGGAFNEQFF. This chain connects TRBV27 to TRBJ2-1; 8 nucleotides match TRBD2. V trimming: 5 bases; J trimming: 6 bases; junction bases outside the gene matches: 12. CDR1 is MNHEY and CDR2 is SMNVEV in the germline V gene (reference sequence). The CDR3 totals 16 residues.

The chain combines TRBV11-2 with TRBJ2-5, with 12 bases that match TRBD2. This CDR3 has 15 residues. The ends lost 5 bases at V and 4 bases at J; junction bases unmatched: 5. Germline values: CDR1 SGHAT, CDR2 FQNNGV. The CDR3 nucleotides read TGTGCCAGCAGCCCTAGCGGGGGGGGTCTAGAGACCCAGTACTTC. This sequence encodes CASSPSGGGLETQYF. The full variable domain, completed using reference TRBV11-2 and TRBJ2-5, is EAGVAQSPRYKIIEKRQSVAFWCNPISGHATLYWYQQILGQGPKLLIQFQNNGVVDDSQLPKDRFSAERLKGVDSTLKIQPAKLEDSAVYLCASSPSGGGLETQYFGPGTRLLVL.

This chain connects TRBV9 to TRBJ2-1; 11 bases match TRBD2. The trim removed 4 bases at V and 3 bases at J, leaving 3 bases unmatched. In germline, CDR1 is SGDLS, CDR2 YYNGEE. This CDR3 has 15 amino acids. CDR3: CASSPGLAGYNEQFF. Here the CDR3 DNA reads TGTGCCAGCAGCCCAGGACTAGCGGGCTACAATGAGCAGTTCTTC. The variable domain in full, completed from reference TRBV9 and TRBJ2-1, reads DSGVTQTPKHLITATGQRVTLRCSPRSGDLSVYWYQQSLDQGLQFLIQYYNGEERAKGNILERFSAQQFPDLHSELNLSSLELGDSALYFCASSPGLAGYNEQFFGPGTRLTVL.

The V gene is TRBV11-2, the J gene TRBJ2-1, with 9 bases identical to TRBD2. In germline, CDR1 is SGHAT, CDR2 FQNNGV. The CDR3 length is 15 residues. J lost 5 bases, V lost 5 bases, and 7 bases had no gene match. The CDR3 is CASSPPGLANNEQFF. The CDR3 DNA sequence: TGTGCCAGCAGCCCCCCGGGACTAGCCAACAATGAGCAGTTCTTC. Using reference TRBV11-2 and TRBJ2-1 for the parts outside the CDR3, the full variable domain is EAGVAQSPRYKIIEKRQSVAFWCNPISGHATLYWYQQILGQGPKLLIQFQNNGVVDDSQLPKDRFSAERLKGVDSTLKIQPAKLEDSAVYLCASSPPGLANNEQFFGPGTRLTVL.

The DNA for the CDR3 is TGTGCCAGTATTTTAAAGGCCGGGACAGGGGCCTATGGCTACACCTTC. Its protein product is CASILKAGTGAYGYTF. V and J are TRBV19 and TRBJ1-2, with 10 bases aligning to TRBD1. With V trimmed by 7 bases and J by 4 bases, 12 bases remained unmatched. Germline V gene data show CDR1 as LNHDA and CDR2 as SQIVND (reference sequence). The CDR3 runs to 16 residues.

The V call is TRBV30, the J call TRBJ2-1; 9 bases fit TRBD2. V lost 1 base, J lost 4 bases, and 2 bases stayed unmatched. This CDR3 is 14 amino acids long. Per germline, CDR1 GTSNPN and CDR2 SVGIG (reference sequence). CDR3 amino acids: CAWSDLAGYNEQFF. CDR3 bases: TGTGCCTGGAGTGATCTAGCGGGGTACAATGAGCAGTTCTTC.

V and J are TRBV29-1 and TRBJ2-1, with 10 positions matching TRBD2. V lost 5 bases to trimming and J lost 0 bases; unmatched junction nucleotides: 10. The CDR3 has 17 residues. CDR1 is SQVTM and CDR2 is ANQGSEA in the germline V gene. As DNA, the CDR3 is TGCAGCGTTACCGGGACTAGCGAATCGAGCTCCTACAATGAGCAGTTCTTC. Its translation: CSVTGTSESSSYNEQFF.